Below are 30 T cell receptor beta chains sequenced from a single sample in a study of cytomegalovirus exposure and HLA in healthy donors. This PCR relied on a set of 60 Vbeta primers and 13 Jbeta primers. Only in-frame clones appear in the TCRdb table, and some are missing; sequencing was by immunoSEQ multiplex PCR. The sample contains about 150,000 clones, 70% of which appear only once. Sequencing was carried out using PBMCs. All receptors come from a woman aged 55-70 years in good health and CMV-seropositive.

The CDR3 DNA reads TGTGCCATCAGTGAGTCTAGCGGGAGAGAGACCCAGTACTTC. Protein: CAISESSGRETQYF. The chain links TRBV10-3 to TRBJ2-5; 9 bases align to TRBD2. Unmatched junction bases numbered 0, after V lost 0 bases and J lost 4 bases. The CDR3 runs to 14 residues. Germline V CDR1 and CDR2: ENHRY, SYGVKD.

This clone was observed a handful of times. The V call is TRBV10-1, the J call TRBJ2-7; 10 bases map to TRBD2. Losses at the gene ends were 8 bases for V and 5 bases for J; bases not matched to a gene: 9. CDR1 WNHNN and CDR2 SYGVQD come from the germline V gene (reference sequence). The CDR3 contains 14 residues. CDR3 sequence (DNA): TGCGCCAGCTCGTCTAGCGGGAGAAACGACGAGCAGTACTTC. Its protein product is CASSSSGRNDEQYF.

This chain links TRBV28 with TRBJ2-1; the D gene is possibly TRBD1 (5 bases). Germline V CDR1 and CDR2: MDHEN, SYDVKM. The CDR3 loop spans 14 amino acids. Trimming took 6 bases from V and 4 from J, leaving 13 bases between them. CDR3 sequence: CASRSGLSYNEQFF. The DNA of the CDR3 is TGTGCCAGCAGGTCAGGGTTATCATACAATGAGCAGTTCTTC.

This clone was counted once. The chain employs TRBV5-1 and TRBJ1-1; 10 bases line up with TRBD1. Losses at the gene ends were 7 bases for V and 0 bases for J; bases not matched to a gene: 6. Germline V lookup: CDR1 SGHRS, CDR2 YFSETQ. This CDR3 region has 15 residues. The CDR3 reads CASETGQGMNTEAFF. CDR3 bases: TGCGCCAGCGAAACGGGACAGGGGATGAACACTGAAGCTTTCTTT. The whole variable domain, filled in from reference TRBV5-1 and TRBJ1-1, reads KAGVTQTPRYLIKTRGQQVTLSCSPISGHRSVSWYQQTPGQGLQFLFEYFSETQRNKGNFPGRFSGRQFSNSRSEMNVSTLELGDSALYLCASETGQGMNTEAFFGQGTRLTVV.

The sample holds one count of this clone. The gene calls are TRBV6-1 and TRBJ2-5; 8 positions match TRBD2. From germline, CDR1 is MNHNS and CDR2 SASEGT. The junction had 4 bases not matched to a gene; V was cut back by 4 bases and J by 3 bases. This CDR3 contains 14 residues. The CDR3 DNA reads as TGTGCCAGCAGTGCCAGCGGGAGTAAAGAGACCCAGTACTTC. Amino acid sequence: CASSASGSKETQYF.

The gene calls are TRBV28 and TRBJ2-5, with D hard to call. Trimming removed 5 bases at V and 4 bases at J, with 14 bases between. CDR3 length: 14 residues. Germline values: CDR1 MDHEN, CDR2 SYDVKM. DNA for the CDR3: TGTGCCAGCAGTAGCCCTCGGTACCCAGAGACCCAGTACTTC. This translates into CASSSPRYPETQYF.

This clone was recorded only once. This chain connects TRBV25-1 to TRBJ1-1; the D gene is possibly TRBD1 (5 bases). Germline CDR1 and CDR2: MGHDK and SYGVNS. V shed 3 bases and J shed 1 base, with 12 bases lying between them. There are 15 residues in the CDR3. The CDR3 loop is CASSDPGLANTEAFF. DNA of the CDR3: TGTGCCAGCAGTGATCCGGGACTCGCGAACACTGAAGCTTTCTTT.

The chain employs TRBV9 and TRBJ2-1, with D uncertain. Germline CDR1 is SGDLS and CDR2 is YYNGEE. Trimming stripped 0 bases from V and 7 bases from J, with 14 bases between. The CDR3 has 15 residues. The CDR3 is CASSVDGRLGNEQFF. The CDR3, as DNA: TGTGCCAGCAGCGTAGATGGGCGATTGGGTAATGAGCAGTTCTTC.

This clone has just a few counts. The V and J genes are TRBV28 and TRBJ2-3, with D perhaps matching TRBD1 (5 bases). CDR1 is MDHEN and CDR2 is SYDVKM in the germline V gene. The CDR3 has 13 residues. The V end lost 4 bases, the J end lost 4 bases, and 9 bases lay between the germline ends. The CDR3 region is CASSSRQPDTQYF. For the CDR3, the DNA is TGTGCCAGCAGTTCAAGACAGCCAGATACGCAGTATTTT. Complete variable domain (other parts from reference TRBV28 and TRBJ2-3): DVKVTQSSRYLVKRTGEKVFLECVQDMDHENMFWYRQDPGLGLRLIYFSYDVKMKEKGDIPEGYSVSREKKERFSLILESASTNQTSMYLCASSSRQPDTQYFGPGTRLTVL.

In this sample, this clone turned up once. This chain joins TRBV7-9 and TRBJ1-3; no firm D call. The CDR3 runs to 14 residues. V was cut by 2 bases and J by 8 bases, with 13 bases left in between. Germline assignment: CDR1 SEHNR and CDR2 FQNEAQ (reference sequence). CDR3 protein: CASSLNQPGDTIYF. The CDR3 DNA reads as TGTGCCAGCAGCTTAAATCAGCCCGGGGACACCATATATTTT. Using reference TRBV7-9 and TRBJ1-3 for the parts outside the CDR3, the full variable domain is DTGVSQNPRHKITKRGQNVTFRCDPISEHNRLYWYRQTLGQGPEFLTYFQNEAQLEKSRLLSDRFSAERPKGSFSTLEIQRTEQGDSAMYLCASSLNQPGDTIYFGEGSWLTVV.

A note on this clone: Other DNA sequences of this sample code for an identical CDR3. The chain links TRBV5-4 to TRBJ2-5, with TRBD1 matching 8 bases. The CDR3 is 14 amino acids. The V and J ends lost 3 bases and 2 bases, in that order; junction bases with no gene match: 3. Germline V gene sequence: CDR1 SGHNT, CDR2 YYREEE (reference sequence). The CDR3, as DNA: TGTGCCAGCAGCTCGACAGGGGATCAAGAGACCCAGTACTTC. Translating gives CASSSTGDQETQYF. The entire variable domain, with the rest obtained from reference TRBV5-4 and TRBJ2-5, is as follows: ETGVTQSPTHLIKTRGQQVTLRCSSQSGHNTVSWYQQALGQGPQFIFQYYREEENGRGNFPPRFSGLQFPNYSSELNVNALELDDSALYLCASSSTGDQETQYFGPGTRLLVL.

The rearrangement uses TRBV28 and TRBJ1-5; possibly TRBD1 for D (5 bases). V lost 2 bases to trimming and J lost 7 bases, with 21 bases between them. The CDR3 covers 17 residues. The germline V gene has CDR1 MDHEN and CDR2 SYDVKM. The CDR3 protein is CASSLAKSGGGRQPQHF. CDR3 DNA: TGTGCCAGCAGTTTAGCAAAATCTGGGGGGGGACGCCAGCCCCAGCATTTT.

The chain employs TRBV6-5 and TRBJ1-2; D call uncertain. The germline V gene encodes CDR1 MNHEY and CDR2 SVGAGI. The V gene lost 8 bases and the J gene lost 0 bases, with 10 bases spanning the gap. The CDR3 has 13 amino acids. CDR3 sequence (DNA): TGTGCCAGCCAACCTAGAGCTAACTATGGCTACACCTTC. Translating gives CASQPRANYGYTF.

The chain couples TRBV19 to TRBJ1-5; D is possibly TRBD1 (6 bases). Germline-derived CDR1 and CDR2 are LNHDA and SQIVND (reference sequence). The CDR3 has 15 amino acids. The V and J ends lost 5 bases and 0 bases respectively, with 11 bases between them. This CDR3 is CASSWDNYSNQPQHF. The CDR3 region has the DNA TGTGCCAGTAGTTGGGACAACTATAGCAATCAGCCCCAGCATTTT.

The J gene is TRBJ2-3, the V gene TRBV13, with a tentative D call TRBD2 (5 bases). In germline, CDR1 is PRHDT, CDR2 FYEKMQ (reference sequence). The CDR3 length is 17 residues. Trimming stripped 3 bases from V and 1 base from J, with 17 bases between. The CDR3 is CASSLRHGERRTDTQYF. The DNA for the CDR3 is TGTGCCAGCAGCTTGCGGCACGGGGAGCGGCGCACAGATACGCAGTATTTT.

The chain recombines TRBV6-4 with TRBJ1-2, with 9 bases lining up with TRBD1. CDR1 MRHNA and CDR2 SNTAGT come from the germline V gene. Losses at the gene ends were 6 bases for V and 8 bases for J; bases not matched to a gene: 7. The CDR3 contains 13 residues. The CDR3 reads CASSQDRGHGYTF. The DNA for the CDR3 is TGTGCCAGCAGCCAGGACAGGGGCCACGGCTACACCTTC.

V and J are TRBV28 and TRBJ1-5, with 10 bases matching TRBD1. V was clipped by 6 bases and J by 7 bases; unmatched bases: 9. This CDR3 is 15 amino acids long. Germline V CDR1 and CDR2: MDHEN, SYDVKM. The CDR3 protein is CASSQGTGDRQPQHF. The CDR3 DNA reads TGTGCCAGCAGCCAGGGGACAGGGGACCGGCAGCCCCAGCATTTT.

The chain employs TRBV11-3 and TRBJ2-3, with 9 nucleotides matching TRBD2. J lost 2 bases, V lost 7 bases, and 16 bases had no gene match. The CDR3 runs 18 residues. Per the germline V gene, CDR1 is SGHNT and CDR2 is YENEEA. The chain's CDR3 is CASNTKGGASGNTDTQYF. In DNA, the CDR3 is TGTGCCAGCAACACTAAAGGGGGCGCTAGCGGGAACACAGATACGCAGTATTTT.

The chain employs TRBV5-3 and TRBJ1-1, with 8 bases lining up with TRBD1. TRBV5-3 is classed as an ORF, of uncertain function. J gave up 5 bases and V 3 bases, and 3 bases lay outside the gene matches. The CDR3 is 13 amino acids. DNA of the CDR3: TGTGCCAGAAGCTCCAGGGGGCGGACTGAAGCTTTCTTT. It specifies CARSSRGRTEAFF.

This rearrangement joins TRBV28 to TRBJ1-4; D might be TRBD1 (6 bases). V was shortened by 7 bases and J by 6 bases, with 15 bases between the two germline ends. The CDR3 covers 14 residues. The germline gives CDR1 MDHEN, CDR2 SYDVKM. DNA of the CDR3: TGTGCCAGCACCCCAGGGGACCGGGATGAAAAACTGTTTTTT. Its protein product is CASTPGDRDEKLFF.

This clone was counted a single time. The chain carries TRBV4-1 and TRBJ2-1, with 10 bases fitting TRBD2. The germline V gene has CDR1 MGHRA and CDR2 YSYEKL. V was pared by 4 bases and J by 0 bases, with 12 bases of the junction left unmatched. The CDR3 loop spans 19 amino acids. CDR3 loop: CASSRQGFASGSSYNEQFF. CDR3 nucleotide sequence: TGCGCCAGCAGCCGACAGGGATTCGCTAGCGGGAGCTCCTACAATGAGCAGTTCTTC.

This clone was counted a single time. The CDR3 DNA is TGCGCCAGCAGCTTGACCCAGGGTGTTAATTCACCCCTCCACTTT. Translation: CASSLTQGVNSPLHF. The chain recombines TRBV4-1 with TRBJ1-6, with D maybe TRBD1 (5 bases). The germline CDR1 and CDR2 sequences are MGHRA and YSYEKL. The CDR3 has 15 amino acids. Trimming took 5 bases from V and 6 from J, leaving 14 bases between them.

This clone turned up a few times. The chain combines TRBV11-2 with TRBJ2-7, with D possibly being TRBD1 (5 bases). This CDR3 has 12 amino acids. Trimming shortened V by 4 bases and J by 2 bases, and 6 bases separated the two germline ends. CDR1 SGHAT and CDR2 FQNNGV come from the germline V gene. The CDR3 DNA follows: TGTGCCAGCAGCTGGGGCCCCTACGAGCAGTACTTC. Translating gives CASSWGPYEQYF.

This clone showed up just once. The chain couples TRBV19 to TRBJ2-5, with 11 bases that match TRBD2. The CDR3 is made up of 16 amino acids. The J segment lost 3 bases and the V segment lost 4 bases, leaving 7 bases of the junction unmatched. The germline gives CDR1 LNHDA, CDR2 SQIVND (reference sequence). DNA for the CDR3: TGTGCCAGTAGTAAGACTAGCGGGACGACAAAAGAGACCCAGTACTTC. Its translation is CASSKTSGTTKETQYF.

This chain connects TRBV6-5 to TRBJ1-2; D is possibly TRBD1 (5 bases). Germline CDR1 and CDR2: MNHEY and SVGAGI. V lost 0 bases, J lost 2 bases, and 7 bases lay in between. This CDR3 comprises 14 residues. DNA for the CDR3: TGTGCCAGCAGTTACTCGCGGGACAACTATGGCTACACCTTC. This gives the protein CASSYSRDNYGYTF.

The J gene is TRBJ1-5, the V gene TRBV29-1; 8 bases match TRBD1. In germline, CDR1 is SQVTM, CDR2 ANQGSEA. V lost 7 bases and J lost 0; bases outside the gene matches: 8. The CDR3 covers 15 residues. As DNA, the CDR3 is TGCAGCGCCACCGGGACAGGCCATAGCAATCAGCCCCAGCATTTT. Protein: CSATGTGHSNQPQHF.

V and J are TRBV11-3 and TRBJ2-5, with 7 bases lining up with TRBD2. The junction had 8 bases not matched to a gene; V was cut back by 6 bases and J by 7 bases. The CDR3 length is 13 residues. CDR1 and CDR2 (germline): SGHNT, YENEEA. The CDR3, as DNA: TGTGCCAGCAGTCTAGGGAGGGCGGGGACCCAGTACTTC. Its translation is CASSLGRAGTQYF.

The chain uses TRBV30 and TRBJ1-4; 10 nucleotides align to TRBD1. The CDR3 has 14 residues. With V trimmed by 0 bases and J by 7 bases, 2 bases remained unmatched. Germline V gene data show CDR1 as GTSNPN and CDR2 as SVGIG (reference sequence). DNA for the CDR3: TGTGCCTGGAGTGTAGGGACAGGGGCTGAAAAACTGTTTTTT. Its translation is CAWSVGTGAEKLFF. Combining the CDR3 with reference TRBV30 and TRBJ1-4 gives the whole variable domain SQTIHQWPATLVQPVGSPLSLECTVEGTSNPNLYWYRQAAGRGLQLLFYSVGIGQISSEVPQNLSASRPQDRQFILSSKKLLLSDSGFYLCAWSVGTGAEKLFFGSGTQLSVL.

The chain recombines TRBV6-5 with TRBJ1-5; no clear D gene. Trimming removed 0 bases at V and 7 bases at J, with 7 bases between. Germline CDR1 MNHEY, CDR2 SVGAGI. The CDR3 contains 13 residues. For the CDR3, the DNA is TGTGCCAGCAGTTACTCAGAGGAGCAGCCCCAGCATTTT. This encodes CASSYSEEQPQHF.

The chain links TRBV2 to TRBJ2-2; 7 bases agree with TRBD1. CDR3 length equals 12 residues. CDR1 SNHLY and CDR2 FYNNEI come from the germline V gene. V lost 6 bases and J lost 7; bases outside the gene matches: 2. CDR3 protein: CASRNRGGELFF. Here the CDR3 DNA reads TGTGCCAGCAGAAACAGGGGCGGGGAGCTGTTTTTT.